The 6 T cell receptor beta chains presented below share a single source sample, sequenced in a study of T cell changes during pregnancy in multiple sclerosis. TCRdb keeps only in-frame clones here, not all; method: immunoSEQ multiplex PCR. The sample comprises roughly 110,000 clones, around 90% of which are singletons, and over 0.65% rests with the top ten. The specimen comprised peripheral blood, sampled in the third trimester of pregnancy. The receptors derive from a female donor in good health, enrolled as a control in a pregnancy study.

The V and J genes are TRBV19 and TRBJ2-3; 10 positions match TRBD1. V was clipped by 5 bases and J by 2 bases; unmatched bases: 7. This CDR3 region has 16 residues. Looked up from germline, CDR1 is LNHDA and CDR2 is SQIVND (reference sequence). The CDR3 region is CASSSGTGDYTDTQYF. The DNA of the CDR3 is TGTGCCAGTAGTTCCGGGACAGGGGACTACACAGATACGCAGTATTTT.

The chain recombines TRBV4-3 with TRBJ1-5; 8 bases line up with TRBD1. V trimming: 4 bases; J trimming: 6 bases; junction bases outside the gene matches: 8. The CDR3 sequence is 15 residues long. CDR1 is LGHNA and CDR2 is YSLEER in the germline V gene. The CDR3 region has the DNA TGCGCCAGCAGCCGGACCACAGGGGGAATTCAGCCCCAGCATTTT. Translation gives CASSRTTGGIQPQHF.

In DNA, the CDR3 is TGTGCCACCGGGTGGCGGGGCCACACAGATACGCAGTATTTT. It encodes CATGWRGHTDTQYF. The chain combines TRBV27 with TRBJ2-3; a weak D match, TRBD2 (6 bases). Germline CDR1 and CDR2: MNHEY and SMNVEV (reference sequence). V lost 10 bases, J lost 2 bases, and 16 bases lay in between. The CDR3 totals 14 residues.

This clone was seen a few times. V and J are TRBV30 and TRBJ2-2; 7 bases are a match to TRBD2. With 5 bases clipped from V and 5 bases from J, the junction kept 8 bases outside the gene matches. Germline CDR1 is GTSNPN and CDR2 is SVGIG (reference sequence). The CDR3 contains 14 residues. The CDR3 spells CAWGEGFLTGELFF. The CDR3 DNA reads as TGTGCCTGGGGGGAGGGCTTTTTGACCGGGGAGCTGTTTTTT.

This chain connects TRBV7-2 to TRBJ2-1, with 14 bases aligning to TRBD2. Germline V lookup: CDR1 SGHTA, CDR2 FQGNSA. The CDR3 has 18 residues. V was pared by 1 base and J by 9 bases, with 11 bases of the junction left unmatched. The CDR3 DNA follows: TGTGCCAGCAGCTTAGGGGGACTAGCGGGGGCTAACGGCGGTGAGCAGTTCTTC. Translating it yields CASSLGGLAGANGGEQFF. Full variable domain (missing parts from reference TRBV7-2 and TRBJ2-1): GAGVSQSPSNKVTEKGKDVELRCDPISGHTALYWYRQSLGQGLEFLIYFQGNSAPDKSGLPSDRFSAERTGGSVSTLTIQRTQQEDSAVYLCASSLGGLAGANGGEQFFGPGTRLTVL.

This clone was detected only once. This chain links TRBV30 with TRBJ1-2; tentatively, D is TRBD1 (5 bases). This CDR3 has 12 residues. Germline-derived CDR1 and CDR2 are GTSNPN and SVGIG (reference sequence). The CDR3 DNA reads TGTGCTGGCCAGAAGACAGATTATGGCTACACCTTC. Translation gives CAGQKTDYGYTF.